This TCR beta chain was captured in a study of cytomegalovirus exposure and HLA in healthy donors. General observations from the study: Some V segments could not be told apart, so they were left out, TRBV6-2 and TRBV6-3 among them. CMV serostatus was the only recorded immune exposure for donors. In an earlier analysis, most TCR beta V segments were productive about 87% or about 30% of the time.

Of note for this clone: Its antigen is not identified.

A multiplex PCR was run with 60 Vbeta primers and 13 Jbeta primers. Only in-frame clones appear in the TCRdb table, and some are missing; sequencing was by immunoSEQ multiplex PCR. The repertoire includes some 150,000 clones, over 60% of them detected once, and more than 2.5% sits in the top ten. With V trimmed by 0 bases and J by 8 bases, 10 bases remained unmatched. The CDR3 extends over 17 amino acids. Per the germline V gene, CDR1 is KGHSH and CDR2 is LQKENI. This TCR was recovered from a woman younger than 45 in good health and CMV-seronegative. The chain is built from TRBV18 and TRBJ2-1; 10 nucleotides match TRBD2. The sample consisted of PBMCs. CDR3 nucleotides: TGTGCCAGCTCACCACCGTGGGCACTAGCGGGACTGGATGAGCAGTTCTTC. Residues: CASSPPWALAGLDEQFF.